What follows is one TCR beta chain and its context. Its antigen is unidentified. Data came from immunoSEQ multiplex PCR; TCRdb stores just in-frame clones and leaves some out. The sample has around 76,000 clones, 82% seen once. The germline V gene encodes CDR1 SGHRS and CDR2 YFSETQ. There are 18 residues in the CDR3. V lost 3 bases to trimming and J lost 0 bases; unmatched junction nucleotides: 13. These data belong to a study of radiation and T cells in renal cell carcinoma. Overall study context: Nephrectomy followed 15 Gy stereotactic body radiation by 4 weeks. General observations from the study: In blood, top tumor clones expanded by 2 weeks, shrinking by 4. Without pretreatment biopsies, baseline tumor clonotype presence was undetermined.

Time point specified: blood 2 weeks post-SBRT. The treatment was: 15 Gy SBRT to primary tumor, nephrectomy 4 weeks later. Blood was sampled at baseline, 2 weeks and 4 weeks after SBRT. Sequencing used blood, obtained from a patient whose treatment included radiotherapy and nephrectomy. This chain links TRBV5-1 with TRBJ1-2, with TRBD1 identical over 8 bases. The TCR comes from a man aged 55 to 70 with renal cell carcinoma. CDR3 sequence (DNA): TGCGCCAGCAGCTCAGGACAGGGCAGTCGGGTGTCTAACTATGGCTACACCTTC. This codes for CASSSGQGSRVSNYGYTF. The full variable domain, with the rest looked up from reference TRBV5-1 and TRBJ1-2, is KAGVTQTPRYLIKTRGQQVTLSCSPISGHRSVSWYQQTPGQGLQFLFEYFSETQRNKGNFPGRFSGRQFSNSRSEMNVSTLELGDSALYLCASSSGQGSRVSNYGYTFGSGTRLTVV.